The 4 T cell receptor beta chains listed next were all sequenced from one sample in a study of blood T cells in healthy people across ages. The authors ran a second PCR of 7 to 11 cycles using a sample-barcoded 5' primer and a J-beta primer mix. TCRdb passed the 5' RACE reads through MiXCR, listing each CDR3 protein once. The table has 1.5 million to 2 million distinct CDR3 sequences, approximately 30% seen once; the top ten hold 6.5% to 8.5%. Sample: blood. All receptors derive from a woman aged 25 to 39 in good health.

This clonotype turned up a few times. The CDR3 nucleotides are TGTGCCAGCAGACCCGACAGGCGAGGCGAGCAGTACTTC. Translating gives CASRPDRRGEQYF. V is TRBV12-3 or TRBV12-4 and J is TRBJ2-7, with a possible D match to TRBD1 (6 bases). Between the trimmed V and J ends, which lost 6 bases and 6 bases, there was a span of 15 bases. The CDR3 length is 13 residues.

This clonotype was recorded a few times. CDR3 protein: CASSRDWNTGELFF. The DNA of the CDR3 is TGTGCCAGCAGCCGGGACTGGAACACCGGGGAGCTGTTTTTT. The rearrangement joins TRBV7-2 to TRBJ2-2, with a weak D call TRBD2 (6 bases). V shed 5 bases and J shed 1 base, with 8 bases lying between them. Germline V gene sequence: CDR1 SGHTA, CDR2 FQGNSA. The CDR3 has 14 amino acids.

This rearrangement joins TRBV27 to TRBJ2-1; 8 nucleotides match TRBD2. After removal of 6 bases from V and 10 bases from J, the junction contained 8 bases not matched to a gene. Germline V gene sequence: CDR1 MNHEY, CDR2 SMNVEV (reference sequence). The CDR3 has 13 amino acids. CDR3 residues: CASSHGLAGEQFF. Here the CDR3 DNA reads TGTGCCAGCAGCCACGGACTAGCAGGGGAGCAGTTCTTC.

This chain uses TRBV29-1 with TRBJ2-7; 8 nucleotides align to TRBD2. The CDR3 contains 14 residues. Unmatched junction bases numbered 6, after V lost 1 base and J lost 4 bases. Germline CDR1 reads SQVTM; CDR2 reads ANQGSEA. CDR3 coding DNA: TGCAGCGTTGAAGGGGGACTAGATCCTTACGAGCAGTACTTC. Translation: CSVEGGLDPYEQYF.